The 20 T cell receptor beta chains presented below share a single source sample, sequenced in a study of T cells in localized non-small cell lung cancer. Clones were sequenced by immunoSEQ multiplex PCR, and TCRdb holds only the in-frame ones, with some missing. This sample has more than 25,000 clones, with 80% to 85% found just once. Sample: peripheral blood, taken before any cancer treatment. These receptors were taken from a woman aged 40-69 years with stage I lung adenocarcinoma.

CDR3 amino acids: CASSPTGDSPLHF. The CDR3 nucleotides are TGTGCCAGCAGCCCTACAGGGGACTCACCCCTCCACTTT. The gene calls are TRBV7-9 and TRBJ1-6, with TRBD1 identical over 7 bases. From germline, CDR1 is SEHNR and CDR2 FQNEAQ (reference sequence). V trimming: 5 bases; J trimming: 10 bases; junction bases outside the gene matches: 5. This CDR3 has 13 residues.

The chain combines TRBV6-5 with TRBJ2-7, with 11 bases identical to TRBD2. The CDR3 runs 15 residues. J gave up 3 bases and V 6 bases, and 7 bases lay outside the gene matches. In germline, CDR1 is MNHEY, CDR2 SVGAGI. In nucleotides, the CDR3 is TGTGCCAGCAGGTGGACTAGCGGGTCCGACTACGAGCAGTACTTC. It specifies CASRWTSGSDYEQYF.

This chain uses TRBV10-3 with TRBJ1-5, with no clear D. The V and J ends lost 0 bases and 1 base respectively, with 7 bases between them. The CDR3 has 15 amino acids. The germline V gene encodes CDR1 ENHRY and CDR2 SYGVKD. CDR3 bases: TGTGCCATCAGTGAGTCCGGGGTAAGCAATCAGCCCCAGCATTTT. Residues: CAISESGVSNQPQHF.

This clone has a handful of counts. The chain carries TRBV9 and TRBJ1-3, with D possibly being TRBD1 (6 bases). This CDR3 has 15 amino acids. V dropped 3 bases and J dropped 3 bases, with 13 bases sitting between them. Looked up from germline, CDR1 is SGDLS and CDR2 is YYNGEE. This CDR3 reads CASSETGPGGNTIYF. CDR3 nucleotides: TGTGCCAGCAGCGAAACAGGGCCAGGTGGAAACACCATATATTTT.

This chain links TRBV18 with TRBJ2-7; weak D call: TRBD2 (5 bases). Trimming cost V 5 bases and J 2 bases, with 7 bases left between them. The CDR3 runs 12 residues. Germline V gene sequence: CDR1 KGHSH, CDR2 LQKENI. CDR3 in DNA: TGTGCCAGCTCAGGGAGTACCTACGAGCAGTACTTC. Translated, it gives CASSGSTYEQYF.

The CDR3 nucleotides are TGTGCCACCTGGAGCCGGGACCGCAATTCACCCCTCCACTTT. Translated: CATWSRDRNSPLHF. The rearrangement links TRBV15 to TRBJ1-6; possible D gene TRBD1, 5 bases. V was clipped by 8 bases and J by 7 bases, with 15 bases between them. CDR1 is LNHNV, CDR2 YYDKDF, per germline (reference sequence). This CDR3 region has 14 residues.

V is TRBV23-1 and J is TRBJ2-2, with D perhaps TRBD1 or TRBD2 (5 bases each). TRBV23-1 is an open reading frame, and its role is uncertain. Trimming cost V 0 bases and J 3 bases, with 11 bases left between them. The CDR3 extends over 16 amino acids. In DNA, the CDR3 is TGCGCCAGCAGTCAATCGACGACGGGGCACACCGGGGAGCTGTTTTTT. Translation gives CASSQSTTGHTGELFF.

This chain joins TRBV6-5 and TRBJ2-6; 7 positions agree with TRBD1. The CDR3 consists of 14 residues. Germline CDR1 and CDR2: MNHEY and SVGAGI. V was pared by 7 bases and J by 2 bases, with 2 bases of the junction left unmatched. The CDR3 region has the DNA TGTGCCAGCAAAACAGGGGCTGGGGCCAACGTCCTGACTTTC. Protein sequence: CASKTGAGANVLTF.

The chain has TRBV7-2 and TRBJ2-1; D call uncertain. CDR1 is SGHTA and CDR2 is FQGNSA in the germline V gene. V was pared by 4 bases and J by 4 bases, with 8 bases between. The CDR3 runs to 13 residues. The CDR3 loop reads CASSSDRYNEQFF. In nucleotides, the CDR3 is TGTGCCAGCAGCTCTGACCGGTACAATGAGCAGTTCTTC. The entire variable domain, with the rest obtained from reference TRBV7-2 and TRBJ2-1, is as follows: GAGVSQSPSNKVTEKGKDVELRCDPISGHTALYWYRQSLGQGLEFLIYFQGNSAPDKSGLPSDRFSAERTGGSVSTLTIQRTQQEDSAVYLCASSSDRYNEQFFGPGTRLTVL.

The chain is built from TRBV19 and TRBJ2-6; 11 bases align to TRBD1. CDR3 size: 19 residues. After removal of 5 bases from V and 3 bases from J, the junction contained 12 bases not matched to a gene. Germline CDR1 and CDR2: LNHDA and SQIVND (reference sequence). The CDR3 nucleotides are TGTGCCAGTAGTGTCTCGAGGACAGGGGGCTTATTTGGGGCCAACGTCCTGACTTTC. Translation gives CASSVSRTGGLFGANVLTF.

The CDR3 here is CASRSYDRADFF. CDR3 sequence (DNA): TGTGCCAGCAGGAGCTACGACAGGGCTGATTTCTTC. V is TRBV5-6 and J is TRBJ2-1; 7 nucleotides align to TRBD1. The V gene's germline CDR1 is SGHDT and CDR2 YYEEEE. Germline trimming cut 5 bases from V and 16 bases from J; bases unmatched to any gene: 12. CDR3 length: 12 residues. Combining the CDR3 with reference TRBV5-6 and TRBJ2-1 gives the whole variable domain DAGVTQSPTHLIKTRGQQVTLRCSPKSGHDTVSWYQQALGQGPQFIFQYYEEEERQRGNFPDRFSGHQFPNYSSELNVNALLLGDSALYLCASRSYDRADFFGPGTRLTVL.

The gene calls are TRBV7-2 and TRBJ1-3; possible D gene TRBD1, 6 bases. CDR1 and CDR2 from the germline V gene are SGHTA and FQGNSA. V shed 5 bases and J shed 0 bases, with 14 bases lying between them. CDR3 length equals 16 residues. The CDR3 region is CASSLMGADSGNTIYF. CDR3 nucleotides: TGTGCCAGCAGCCTCATGGGGGCCGACTCTGGAAACACCATATATTTT.

The chain carries TRBV6-1 and TRBJ1-2; 11 nucleotides match TRBD1. The CDR3 runs 14 residues. The ends lost 4 bases at V and 8 bases at J; junction bases unmatched: 6. Germline V gene lookup returns CDR1 MNHNS and CDR2 SASEGT. CDR3: CASSADRGPVGYTF. CDR3 nucleotides: TGTGCCAGCAGTGCGGACAGGGGGCCGGTGGGCTACACCTTC.

The CDR3 DNA reads as TGTGCCAGCAGCTTAGAGGTGACTAGTACAGTGACCCAGTACTTC. Its translation: CASSLEVTSTVTQYF. The J gene is TRBJ2-5, the V gene TRBV7-2; TRBD2 is a possible D gene (6 bases). This CDR3 has 15 residues. Germline CDR1 reads SGHTA; CDR2 reads FQGNSA. Deletions cut 1 base from V and 7 bases from J, with 16 bases between.

The rearrangement joins TRBV29-1 to TRBJ2-1; tentative D call: TRBD1 (5 bases). The CDR3 totals 17 residues. Per the germline V gene, CDR1 is SQVTM and CDR2 is ANQGSEA. V lost 0 bases and J 0 bases, leaving 15 bases between the germline ends. The CDR3 nucleotides are TGCAGCGTTGAAGATGGGGCACACAGTAGCTCCTACAATGAGCAGTTCTTC. It codes for CSVEDGAHSSSYNEQFF.

The chain couples TRBV9 to TRBJ1-2, with D unclear. V lost 6 bases to trimming and J lost 3 bases, with 12 bases between them. Germline V gene data show CDR1 as SGDLS and CDR2 as YYNGEE. This CDR3 is 13 amino acids long. The CDR3 region is CASTPTYDYGYTF. The CDR3 nucleotides read TGTGCCAGCACCCCAACATATGACTATGGCTACACCTTC.

The chain carries TRBV7-9 and TRBJ2-5; no clear D gene. Matching the DNA end better, TRBJ2-7 makes the J call doubtful. This CDR3 comprises 13 residues. Germline CDR1 and CDR2: SEHNR and FQNEAQ (reference sequence). CDR3 loop: CASSLTFSYEQYF. The CDR3 DNA is TGTGCCAGCAGCTTAACATTCTCCTACGAGCAGTACTTC.

This chain joins TRBV2 and TRBJ1-1, with no clear D. V was trimmed by 4 bases and J by 6 bases, leaving 15 bases between them. Germline values: CDR1 SNHLY, CDR2 FYNNEI. This CDR3 is built from 14 residues. DNA for the CDR3: TGTGCCAGCAGTGGGGGTCAGGAACTGTCTGAAGCTTTCTTT. Translating it yields CASSGGQELSEAFF.

The chain uses TRBV5-1 and TRBJ2-1; 9 positions agree with TRBD2. V was pared by 2 bases and J by 5 bases, with 5 bases of the junction left unmatched. This CDR3 contains 15 residues. The germline V gene has CDR1 SGHRS and CDR2 YFSETQ. The DNA of the CDR3 is TGCGCCAGCAGCTTCATTAGCGGGAGCGACAATGAGCAGTTCTTC. Protein: CASSFISGSDNEQFF.

The chain recombines TRBV6-1 with TRBJ1-4, with no clear D. This CDR3 is built from 12 residues. Trimming cost V 8 bases and J 8 bases, with 12 bases left between them. Germline-derived CDR1 and CDR2 are MNHNS and SASEGT. This CDR3 reads CASGIAGEKLFF. CDR3 bases: TGTGCCAGCGGAATCGCGGGGGAAAAACTGTTTTTT.